The sample holds many counts of the clone carrying this T cell receptor (beta chain). The antigen remains undetermined. The entry originates in a study of T-cell reconstitution after alpha-beta-depleted transplantation in children. Study-wide points: Where alpha-beta T cells came from about two months after transplant was reportedly several hundred expanded graft clones.

Unique molecular identifiers were incorporated into the prepared TCRbeta library. MiXCR, applied by TCRdb to the PCR reads, yields one record per CDR3 protein. In the table there are around 450,000 distinct CDR3 sequences, 43% of which are singletons. The TCR sequence derives from a girl aged 2 to 9 with aplastic anemia, due to receive a stem cell transplant. This material consisted of PBMCs, taken before TCRalphabeta/CD19-depleted stem cell transplant.

The CDR3 protein is CASSLAGNREQFF. The CDR3 DNA reads as TGTGCCAGCAGTTTAGCCGGGAATCGTGAGCAGTTCTTC. The chain uses TRBV12-3 or TRBV12-4 and TRBJ2-1, with a tentative D call TRBD2 (5 bases). The CDR3 loop spans 13 amino acids. Trimming removed 0 bases from V and 9 bases from J, with 9 bases in between.